Reported below is one T cell receptor (beta chain). This receptor's antigen is unknown. Per-base quality was not reported, and no clone a single base away is much larger than it. Receptor amplification or capture employed the immunoSEQ multiplex PCR assay. The clones in this table, taken by TCRdb from immuneACCESS, are in-frame only. Not every clone is retained; where verified, under half of the shortfall comes from an unresolved V gene, and the cause of the rest is unknown. The sample data list some 29,000 clones, and roughly nine tenths of these were observed just once. The ten top clones hold approximately 3.6% of the sample. The CDR3 runs 13 residues from the cysteine to the phenylalanine. The only DNA kept is the CDR3, 39 bases in frame from the first base. CDR1 and CDR2, per the germline V gene (reference sequence), are GTSNPN and SVGIG. The trim is 6 bases for V and 1 base for J, with a gap of 12 bases between the germline ends.

The data belong to a study of T cell changes during pregnancy in multiple sclerosis (dated by TCRdb to the late 2010s). About the study as a whole: The study examined how the T cell repertoire changed over the course of pregnancy in women with multiple sclerosis.

The clonotype comes from a female donor in good health, enrolled as a control in a pregnancy study. In this chain, TRBV30 is recombined with TRBJ1-1; confidence is insufficient to name the D gene. Sequencing used CD8+ T cells from peripheral blood mononuclear cells, obtained in the second trimester of pregnancy. The CDR3 protein: CACPLRENTEAFF. The nucleotides are TGTGCCTGTCCGTTGAGGGAGAACACTGAAGCTTTCTTT.